This TCR beta chain was retrieved from a study of glioma-infiltrating T cells after dendritic cell vaccination. Study summary: Samples are from glioblastoma patients in Phase I and II dendritic cell vaccine trials.

The CDR3 runs to 14 residues. V was cut by 0 bases and J by 2 bases, with 8 bases left in between. Germline CDR1 is SGHNT and CDR2 is YYREEE (reference sequence). General study results and limits: Survival was not directly related to TCR clonality in these patients.

The time point denotes: after dendritic cell vaccination, including at tumor progression/relapse. PBMC sampling occurred before vaccination, two weeks after the third dose, and at progression. Concerning this clone itself: Its target is unknown.

The immunoSEQ assay amplified TCRB CDR3 from up to about 2 ug DNA. Assay used: immunoSEQ multiplex PCR; TCRdb lists only in-frame clones, some missing. Of 20,000 to 30,000 clones in the sample, nearly 90% were seen once. This chain uses TRBV5-4 with TRBJ2-5; maybe TRBD2 (5 bases). Sequencing used blood, obtained after dendritic cell vaccination. The receptor's source is a human donor with glioblastoma. The CDR3 DNA follows: TGTGCCAGCAGCTTGGCACGGGGTCAAGAGACCCAGTACTTC. Translation gives CASSLARGQETQYF. Full variable domain (remainder filled in from reference TRBV5-4 and TRBJ2-5): ETGVTQSPTHLIKTRGQQVTLRCSSQSGHNTVSWYQQALGQGPQFIFQYYREEENGRGNFPPRFSGLQFPNYSSELNVNALELDDSALYLCASSLARGQETQYFGPGTRLLVL.